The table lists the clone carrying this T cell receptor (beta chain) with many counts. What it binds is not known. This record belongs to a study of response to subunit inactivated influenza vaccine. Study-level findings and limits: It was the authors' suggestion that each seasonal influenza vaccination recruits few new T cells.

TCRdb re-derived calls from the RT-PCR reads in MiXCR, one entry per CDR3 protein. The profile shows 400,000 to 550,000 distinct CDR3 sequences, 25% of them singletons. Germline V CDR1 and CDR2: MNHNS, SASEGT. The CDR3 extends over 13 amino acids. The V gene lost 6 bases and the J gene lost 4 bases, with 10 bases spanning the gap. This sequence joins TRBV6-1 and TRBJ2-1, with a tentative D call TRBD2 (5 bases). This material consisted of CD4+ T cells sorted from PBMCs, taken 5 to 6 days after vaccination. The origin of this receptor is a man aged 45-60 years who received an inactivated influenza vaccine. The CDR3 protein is CASRWGEYNEQFF. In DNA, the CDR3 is TGTGCCAGCAGGTGGGGAGAATACAATGAGCAGTTCTTC.